This T cell receptor (beta chain) originates from a study of blood T cell repertoires in COVID-19 (dated by TCRdb to 2019 to 2021). Turning to the overall study: Samples from collaborators originated in the United States, Italy and Spain and spanned both the acute and convalescent phases of COVID-19. The prospective study material was composed of cDNA or gDNA derived from T cells, B-cell-depleted T cells, or PBMCs. Subjects who had been exposed to COVID-19, were actively infected with it, or had recovered from it provided the deeply sampled blood TCRbeta repertoires that made up the dataset. The repertoires were made available in a free public database intended to serve as a resource for research on the immune response to SARS-CoV-2. The samples were drawn from the first 160 participants of the ongoing ImmuneRACE study and from over a thousand subjects provided by 6 global collaborators. Sample metadata almost always included a de-identified subject ID, COVID-19 status, age in years and sex. Where HLA class I and class II types were available, the types were taken from metadata supplied by the sample provider, not from assay-based typing. Findings and caveats that apply to the study as a whole: The amount of clinical and demographic metadata varied by source and participant and was provided uncurated.

Deletion took 2 bases off V and 2 bases off J, with a span of 9 bases between the germline ends. The CDR3 goes from the cysteine to the phenylalanine over 14 residues. Only the CDR3 DNA is retained, 42 bases long and in frame from the first base. From the germline V gene, CDR1 is ENHRY and CDR2 is SYGVKD. As concerns this clone: This clone's antigen is unknown. No clone much larger than this one lies a single base away; base qualities are absent.

Each collaborating institution followed its own protocols to collect whole blood in K2EDTA tubes. For TCRbeta analysis, collaborators shipped samples in one of three forms: frozen whole blood, isolated PBMCs, or DNA extracted from either of those sample types. TCRbeta CDR3 regions were amplified from genomic DNA by means of the immunoSEQ Assay, a bias-controlled multiplex PCR. From the authors' description of their analysis: The number of nucleated cells in each sample was estimated by amplification of reference gene primers within the assay. To quantify the absolute abundance of each unique TCRbeta CDR3 rearrangement, sequence reads were collapsed and filtered. For each sample, productive Simpson clonality was calculated as the square root of Simpson's diversity index across productive rearrangements. Here the immuneACCESS table is served through TCRdb, limited to in-frame sequences with V and J called. Missing clones are a known gap in these copies; in checked studies unresolved V genes cover under half, and the rest lacks a known reason. V, J and clone size are taken as reported in that table, and D and trimming were inferred from the DNA itself. The table for this sample lists roughly 390,000 clones; less than 85% of them were counted only once. Approximately 3.6% of the sample lies in the top ten.

The chain is assembled from TRBV10-3 and TRBJ2-5; the D gene is unclear. Sequenced sample: peripheral blood. The receptor was derived from a woman aged 18-29 years with acute or convalescent COVID-19. CDR3 region: CAISELAVQETQYF. The DNA is TGTGCCATCAGTGAGCTCGCGGTTCAAGAGACCCAGTACTTC.